The clone carrying this TCR beta chain was observed a handful of times. The antigen is undetermined. V was pared by 3 bases and J by 6 bases, with 9 bases of the junction left unmatched. Germline V gene lookup returns CDR1 SEHNR and CDR2 FQNEAQ (reference sequence). The CDR3 is 15 residues long. This sample is part of a study of CD8 T cells in ankylosing spondylitis. Study-level points and caveats: Characteristic, it appeared, of ankylosing spondylitis blood was a TCR beta motif of several highly homologous variants. Prior literature has documented some motif variants in synovial fluid and blood from reactive arthritis.

One entry per CDR3 protein, called by TCRdb with MiXCR from the 5' RACE reads. The sample lists about 220,000 distinct CDR3 sequences, 7% to 8% occurring once. The chain is built from TRBV7-9 and TRBJ1-2; 8 nucleotides match TRBD1. This receptor was taken from a male donor with ankylosing spondylitis. Input material: blood, either unsorted or a sorted T cell fraction (not recorded which). In DNA form, the CDR3 reads TGTGCCAGCAGCTTGGGAAACAGGGGGAAGAATGGCTACACCTTC. It is translated as CASSLGNRGKNGYTF.